This TCR beta chain emerged from a study of blood T cell repertoires in COVID-19. Method: immunoSEQ multiplex PCR; TCRdb's copy keeps in-frame clones and lacks some. The table lists more than 45,000 clones, roughly 91% of them singletons. The TCR was taken from a human donor in a cohort sampled during active COVID-19. The sample consisted of peripheral blood.

CDR3 amino acids: CASSEYNRAASGNTIYF. Written as DNA, the CDR3 is TGTGCCAGCAGTGAATATAACAGGGCGGCCTCTGGAAACACCATATATTTT. The chain links TRBV6-1 to TRBJ1-3; tentative D call: TRBD1 (6 bases). In germline, CDR1 is MNHNS, CDR2 SASEGT. The CDR3 loop spans 17 amino acids. The germline V and J ends were trimmed by 2 bases and 0 bases, with 14 bases remaining between them.